These 10 T cell receptor beta chains were sequenced from one sample in a study of shared clonotypes between healthy human individuals. Profiling relied on immunoSEQ multiplex PCR, and the TCRdb table lists in-frame clones only, not all of them. The sample lists around 600,000 clones; about 95% were seen once. CD8 cells classed as naive were CD45RO-negative and positively selected for CCR7, excluding terminally differentiated effector memory CD45RA+ cells. Sequencing used naive CD8+ T cells sorted from blood. The receptors stem from a woman under 40 in good health.

This chain uses TRBV5-1 with TRBJ2-7; D is uncertain. V lost 4 bases, J lost 1 base, and 9 bases lay in between. CDR1 is SGHRS and CDR2 is YFSETQ in the germline V gene. This CDR3 spans 13 amino acids. The CDR3: CASSPSSSYEQYF. The DNA of the CDR3 is TGCGCCAGCAGCCCCTCCTCTTCCTACGAGCAGTACTTC.

This clone was found once. The chain joins TRBV4-1 to TRBJ2-5, with no clear D. The DNA end lines up better with TRBJ2-7; the J call may be wrong. Germline V CDR1 and CDR2: MGHRA, YSYEKL. The CDR3 is 14 residues long. The CDR3 spells CASSQEGGVHEQYF. In DNA, the CDR3 is TGCGCCAGCAGCCAAGAGGGTGGGGTTCACGAGCAGTACTTC.

This clone was seen once. Other DNA sequences in the sample encode the same CDR3. The chain is built from TRBV27 and TRBJ2-1; D is unclear. The length of the CDR3 is 12 residues. Germline CDR1 is MNHEY and CDR2 is SMNVEV (reference sequence). Between the trimmed V and J ends, which lost 5 bases and 7 bases, there was a span of 9 bases. The chain's CDR3 is CASSLPGNEQFF. The CDR3 nucleotides read TGTGCCAGCAGTCTCCCCGGGAATGAGCAGTTCTTC.

The V and J genes are TRBV19 and TRBJ2-3; either TRBD1 or TRBD2 may fit D (5 bases each). The CDR3 contains 13 residues. V was pared by 7 bases and J by 6 bases, with 14 bases between. The germline gives CDR1 LNHDA, CDR2 SQIVND (reference sequence). For the CDR3, the DNA is TGTGCCAGTACTCCCATGAGGGGCGATACGCAGTATTTT. Translated, it gives CASTPMRGDTQYF.

V and J are TRBV7-9 and TRBJ2-2, with TRBD1 matching 9 bases. This CDR3 comprises 17 residues. The V gene end was trimmed by 4 bases and the J gene end by 5 bases; junction bases not matched to a gene: 11. Germline CDR1 SEHNR, CDR2 FQNEAQ (reference sequence). The CDR3 nucleotides read TGTGCCAGCAGCTCACGCTACCGGGACAGGGTAACCGGGGAGCTGTTTTTT. Translating it yields CASSSRYRDRVTGELFF.

V is TRBV5-4 and J is TRBJ2-7; D remains unclear. Germline CDR1 and CDR2: SGHNT and YYREEE (reference sequence). The V end lost 0 bases, the J end lost 1 base, and 11 bases lay between the germline ends. This CDR3 comprises 15 residues. The CDR3 coding sequence is TGTGCCAGCAGCTTGGGGGCCCTTGATTCCTACGAGCAGTACTTC. Its protein product is CASSLGALDSYEQYF.

V usage is TRBV5-1 and J usage is TRBJ2-5, with 7 bases fitting TRBD1. The CDR3 loop spans 15 amino acids. The junction had 10 bases not matched to a gene; V was cut back by 3 bases and J by 5 bases. Germline CDR1 SGHRS, CDR2 YFSETQ. CDR3: CASSYTFRDSETQYF. The CDR3 bases are TGCGCCAGCAGCTACACCTTCCGGGACAGCGAGACCCAGTACTTC.

This clone was observed a single time. The chain carries TRBV1 and TRBJ2-5; no DNA check was done on the table's D call, TRBD1. TRBV1 is a pseudogene locus. This CDR3 comprises 15 residues. This CDR3 is CTSRPNRREQETQYF. The CDR3 DNA reads as TGCACCAGCAGACCGAACCGCAGGGAACAAGAGACCCAGTACTTC.

V is TRBV10-3 and J is TRBJ2-1, with D perhaps TRBD1 or TRBD2 (6 bases each). Germline V gene sequence: CDR1 ENHRY, CDR2 SYGVKD. The CDR3 contains 17 residues. V was cut by 0 bases and J by 2 bases, with 14 bases left in between. The CDR3: CAISESAEGGTYNEQFF. The CDR3 DNA reads as TGTGCCATCAGTGAGTCCGCGGAAGGGGGGACCTACAATGAGCAGTTCTTC.

This chain connects TRBV27 to TRBJ2-1, with 7 bases matching TRBD2. V shed 5 bases and J 4 bases; nucleotides not matched to a gene: 5. From germline, CDR1 is MNHEY and CDR2 SMNVEV (reference sequence). The CDR3 has 14 amino acids. The CDR3 DNA sequence: TGTGCCAGCAGTCCCTCGGGAGGATACAATGAGCAGTTCTTC. Its translation: CASSPSGGYNEQFF.